Listed below are T cell receptor beta chains from one sample, sequenced in a study of early T cells in non-severe SARS-CoV-2 infection. TCRdb analysed the 5' RACE reads with MiXCR anew, one entry per CDR3 protein. The table includes 20,000 to 25,000 distinct CDR3 sequences, about 5.6% detected once. The source material was whole blood. These receptors came from an adult who was a healthcare worker with PCR-confirmed SARS-CoV-2 infection or an uninfected control (not recorded which). CDR3s include the opening cysteine and the closing phenylalanine or tryptophan. The D gene is left open where the match is weak. Only some rows state a clone size, as once, few, many or a class for expanded clones.

cdr3_nt cdr3_aa clone_size j_call v_call d_call
TGTGCCAGCAGGGACCAATACAATGAGCAGTTCTTC CASRDQYNEQFF medium-sized TRBJ2-1 TRBV2 .
TGTGCCAGCACTTCCCTCTCTAGCGGGAGTCGGAATGAGCAGTTCTTC CASTSLSSGSRNEQFF many TRBJ2-1 TRBV6-2/TRBV6-3 TRBD2
TGTGCCAGCAGCCCTGACCCGGGACTAGCGGGACCAAGCACAGATACGCAGTATTTT CASSPDPGLAGPSTDTQYF many TRBJ2-3 TRBV7-2 TRBD2
TGCAGTGGGACTAGCGGATACAATGAGCAGTTCTTC CSGTSGYNEQFF . TRBJ2-1 TRBV20-1 TRBD2
TGCGCCAGCAGCTTGATTGCAGCCCCTTCCTACGAGCAGTACTTC CASSLIAAPSYEQYF many TRBJ2-7 TRBV5-1 .
TGTGCCAGCAGCTTGTTCGCCAGTCCTAATGAAAAACTGTTTTTT CASSLFASPNEKLFF many TRBJ1-4 TRBV5-6 .
TGTGCCAGCAGGGGGCCGGGACAGAACACCGGGGAGCTGTTTTTT CASRGPGQNTGELFF many TRBJ2-2 TRBV3-1 .
TGCAGTGCTAGAGATTGGGGGCGGGAGGGATACAATGAGCAGTTCTTC CSARDWGREGYNEQFF few TRBJ2-1 TRBV20-1 TRBD2
TGTGCCAGCAGCACTAGATCCGTCGGGGGAAAACTGTTTTTT CASSTRSVGGKLFF many TRBJ1-4 TRBV3-1 .
TGTGCCAGCAGCGCACGTGGCGGAATGGGGACAGATACGCAGTATTTT CASSARGGMGTDTQYF once TRBJ2-3 TRBV9 .
TGTGCCAGCAGTTACGGGGCGAGGGGCGCAAGGACTGAAGCTTTCTTT CASSYGARGARTEAFF many TRBJ1-1 TRBV6-2/TRBV6-3 .
TGTGCCAGCAGCGTGGCGGACCAGGGTACGCAGTATTTT CASSVADQGTQYF many TRBJ2-3 TRBV7-2 .
TGCAGTGCTAGAGATATTAGCGGGTCATTGGTGGATGAGCAGTTCTTC CSARDISGSLVDEQFF many TRBJ2-1 TRBV20-1 TRBD2
TGTGCCAGCAGTGGACAGGCGGGGGCCGGGGAGCTGTTTTTT CASSGQAGAGELFF many TRBJ2-2 TRBV6-2/TRBV6-3 .
TGCAGTGCTAGAAACAGTGAAACTAACTATGGCTACACCTTC CSARNSETNYGYTF . TRBJ1-2 TRBV20-1 .
TGTGCCAGCAGCCAAGAGAGGGGTACAGGGGGACGGAGTGAGCAGTTCTTC CASSQERGTGGRSEQFF few TRBJ2-1 TRBV4-2 TRBD1
TGTGCCAGCAGTGCTGCGGGACAGGCGAACACCGGGGAGCTGTTTTTT CASSAAGQANTGELFF few TRBJ2-2 TRBV6-5 TRBD1
TGTGCCAGCAGTTACAGCGAAGGCAATCAGCCCCAGCATTTT CASSYSEGNQPQHF many TRBJ1-5 TRBV6-5 .
TGTGCCATCAGTGGGAACCTAGCGGGACCCTCAGATACGCAGTATTTT CAISGNLAGPSDTQYF many TRBJ2-3 TRBV10-3 TRBD2
TGTGCCAGCAGCTTAAGAGGGGGAATCTCCTACAATGAGCAGTTCTTC CASSLRGGISYNEQFF . TRBJ2-1 TRBV7-2 .
TGTGCCAGCAGCCAAGCGACTAGCGGGAGCAACATTCAGTACTTC CASSQATSGSNIQYF many TRBJ2-4 TRBV4-2 TRBD2
TGTGCCAGTAGTATCGGGGGAGGGACAGGGAATCAGCCCCAGCATTTT CASSIGGGTGNQPQHF many TRBJ1-5 TRBV19 TRBD1
TGCGCCAGCAGCCAACAGGCCGAGTTAACAGATACGCAGTATTTT CASSQQAELTDTQYF many TRBJ2-3 TRBV4-3 .
TGTGCCAGCAGCCATACTAGCGGGAGGGGCAATGAGCAGTTCTTC CASSHTSGRGNEQFF . TRBJ2-1 TRBV7-2 TRBD2
TGTGCCAGCAGCCCAGACCCCTACGCTTCGGGCGGGGAGCTGTTTTTT CASSPDPYASGGELFF few TRBJ2-2 TRBV4-2 .
TGTGCCAGCAGCTTAACAGGCCACTATGGAGACGCTTCTTACAATGAGCAGTTCTTC CASSLTGHYGDASYNEQFF many TRBJ2-1 TRBV7-6 .
TGTGCCAGCAGTCAAGCACCGGGACAGGGGGCAGATACGCAGTATTTT CASSQAPGQGADTQYF few TRBJ2-3 TRBV27 TRBD1
TGTGGAAAAAGCAATCAGCCCCAGCATTTT CGKSNQPQHF many TRBJ1-5 TRBV18 .
TGCGCCAGCAGCCAAGTTGAAATTGGGGGCGAGAGAGCCTACGAGCAGTACTTC CASSQVEIGGERAYEQYF many TRBJ2-7 TRBV4-1 .
TGTGCCAGCAGCCAAGATGCCGTAGCGGGAGGGCAGGGGGATACGCAGTATTTT CASSQDAVAGGQGDTQYF few TRBJ2-3 TRBV4-2 TRBD2
TGTGCCAGCAGTCCGGGACAGGTTTTGAACACTGAAGCTTTCTTT CASSPGQVLNTEAFF . TRBJ1-1 TRBV27 TRBD1
TGTGCCAGCAGCTTAGGCGGACTAGCGGGAGCCAATGAGCAGTTCTTC CASSLGGLAGANEQFF medium-sized TRBJ2-1 TRBV11-2 TRBD2
TGCAGTGCTAGAGACCCGCGGAGGGGCTACAATGAGCAGTTCTTC CSARDPRRGYNEQFF many TRBJ2-1 TRBV20-1 .
TGTGCCAGCAGTTTTACGCAGGACAATGAGCAGTTCTTC CASSFTQDNEQFF many TRBJ2-1 TRBV12-3/TRBV12-4 .
TGTGCCAGCAGCGAGGGACCCGGGACTAGCGGGAGGGCCCGGGCAGATACGCAGTATTTT CASSEGPGTSGRARADTQYF few TRBJ2-3 TRBV9 TRBD2
TGTGCCTGGGCGACAGGGTCGCGAGGGCCCCAGCATTTT CAWATGSRGPQHF many TRBJ1-5 TRBV30 TRBD1
TGTGCCAGCAGCCAAGGGACAGGGCTATCCACTGAAGCTTTCTTT CASSQGTGLSTEAFF many TRBJ1-1 TRBV3-1 TRBD1
TGCGCCAGCAGCCAAGCCCAAACGTGGGGAACCCAGGCAGATACGCAGTATTTT CASSQAQTWGTQADTQYF many TRBJ2-3 TRBV4-1 .
TGTGCCAGCTCAGATGTGAATGAAAAACTGTTTTTT CASSDVNEKLFF many TRBJ1-4 TRBV7-2 .
TGCAGTGCGAAAACAACCAATAATTCACCCCTCCACTTT CSAKTTNNSPLHF many TRBJ1-6 TRBV20-1 .
TGCAGCGTTGTTCAGTCAGGGGTGCGGCAGTACTTC CSVVQSGVRQYF medium-sized TRBJ2-7 TRBV29-1 .
TGTGCCAGCAGCTTAGGGGGCTACACCTTC CASSLGGYTF . TRBJ1-2 TRBV7-9 .
TGTGCCAGCAGCTTCGAGCGGGGACTGAACACCGGGGAGCTGTTTTTT CASSFERGLNTGELFF few TRBJ2-2 TRBV7-9 TRBD2
TGTGCCAGCAGCGTACGAGCGGGAGCCACCGGGGAGCTGTTTTTT CASSVRAGATGELFF many TRBJ2-2 TRBV9 TRBD2
TGTGCCAGCAGCCCCCTGTGGGGGAGGAAAAACTATGGCTACACCTTC CASSPLWGRKNYGYTF many TRBJ1-2 TRBV12-3/TRBV12-4 .
TGTGCCAGCAGTTTGGGACTAACGAGCTCCTACAATGAGCAGTTCTTC CASSLGLTSSYNEQFF once TRBJ2-1 TRBV6-2/TRBV6-3 TRBD2
TGTGCCAGTAGCCTACGCCTAGCGGGAGGGGTTGAGCAGTTCTTC CASSLRLAGGVEQFF . TRBJ2-1 TRBV19 TRBD2
TGTGCCATCAGTGAGCCGGGACAGGGGGTTGCAGATACGCAGTATTTT CAISEPGQGVADTQYF few TRBJ2-3 TRBV10-3 TRBD1
TGCGCCAGCAGCTTGGCCGGGACAGGGGAGGAGCAGTACTTC CASSLAGTGEEQYF many TRBJ2-7 TRBV5-1 TRBD1
TGCAGTGCTACCGGGACAAAGAACACTGAAGCTTTCTTT CSATGTKNTEAFF many TRBJ1-1 TRBV20-1 .
TGTGCCAGCAGCTCCGTTCGGGGTAGCGGGGAAACTCGGCGGACCCAGTACTTC CASSSVRGSGETRRTQYF many TRBJ2-5 TRBV7-2 TRBD2
TGTGCCAGCACCAGACAGAACTATGGCTACACCTTC CASTRQNYGYTF many TRBJ1-2 TRBV12-3/TRBV12-4 .
TGTGCCAGCAGCTCCGACACCTCCTACGAGCAGTACTTC CASSSDTSYEQYF . TRBJ2-7 TRBV5-4 .
TGTGCCAGCAGCTGGGGGACCTCCTACAATGAGCAGTTCTTC CASSWGTSYNEQFF . TRBJ2-1 TRBV7-6 .
TGTGCCAGCAGCCAAGATATCGACGCATCAACCTTGGATCACGAGCAGTACTTC CASSQDIDASTLDHEQYF many TRBJ2-7 TRBV4-2 .
TGTGCCAGCAGTTCTACCGACTGGAGCTCCTATAATTCACCCCTCCACTTT CASSSTDWSSYNSPLHF many TRBJ1-6 TRBV6-5 .
TGCGCCAGCAGTGATGGAACAGGGCATGGCTACACCTTC CASSDGTGHGYTF many TRBJ1-2 TRBV10-2 .
TGTGCCATCAGTGAGTCTACAGGCTATGGCTACACCTTC CAISESTGYGYTF few TRBJ1-2 TRBV10-3 .
TGTGCCAGCAGCCAAGATTTCGCGACAGGGAGTTCTAATTCACCCCTCCACTTT CASSQDFATGSSNSPLHF many TRBJ1-6 TRBV4-2 TRBD1